The rows below give T cell receptor beta chains drawn from one sample of a study of control samples from healthy donors and cancer patients. Using immunoSEQ multiplex PCR, the repertoire was profiled, and TCRdb retains in-frame clones only, with some absent. The sample includes 150,000 to 200,000 clones. Sequencing input: blood. The receptor source for this set is a woman under 40 in good health. CDR3s include the opening cysteine and the closing phenylalanine or tryptophan. The D gene is left open where the match is weak.

v_call	d_call	j_call	cdr3_nt	cdr3_aa
TRBV19	NA	TRBJ2-7	TGTGCCAGTAGTCTTTTTTCTTTTTTGGACGGGAAGGCGGCCGAGCAGTACTTC	CASSLFSFLDGKAAEQYF
TRBV2	TRBD1	TRBJ2-3	TGTGCCAGCAGTTCACGACAGGGCTCGGTAGATACGCAGTATTTT	CASSSRQGSVDTQYF
TRBV15	NA	TRBJ1-4	TGTGCCACCAGCCGAAAGGGAATTGGTGAAAAACTGTTTTTT	CATSRKGIGEKLFF
TRBV27	NA	TRBJ1-2	TGTGCCAGCAGTTTCAGTGGCCGTAAGTCGGGCTACACCTTC	CASSFSGRKSGYTF
TRBV7-9	NA	TRBJ1-5	TGTGCCAGCAGCTTAGTGGGACGTACCGTTAATCAGCCCCAGCATTTT	CASSLVGRTVNQPQHF
TRBV9	NA	TRBJ1-2	TGTGCCAGCAGCGTCCCCGGGACAATCTATGGCTACACCTTC	CASSVPGTIYGYTF
TRBV28	NA	TRBJ1-5	TGTGCCAGCACCCCCGGCACAAGGATTCAGCCCCAGCATTTT	CASTPGTRIQPQHF
TRBV3-1/TRBV3-2	NA	TRBJ2-7	TGTGCCAGCAGCTTGCACCCCTCCTACGAGCAGTACTTC	CASSLHPSYEQYF
TRBV27	TRBD1	TRBJ1-5	TGTGCCAGCAGTCCGCAACAGGGGAATCAGCCCCAGCATTTT	CASSPQQGNQPQHF
TRBV7-2	NA	TRBJ1-2	TGTGCCAGCAGCCCCGAGTGGGGACACCAGTATGGCTACACCTTC	CASSPEWGHQYGYTF
TRBV12-3/TRBV12-4	NA	TRBJ1-1	TGTGCCAGCATCTGGGGTGCTGAAGCTTTCTTT	CASIWGAEAFF
TRBV19	NA	TRBJ1-4	TGTGCCAGTGTCGGCGGAGCAACTAATGAAAAACTGTTTTTT	CASVGGATNEKLFF
TRBV30	NA	TRBJ1-4	TGTGCCTGGACCCGAAATCGAGGGGGTAATGAAAAACTGTTTTTT	CAWTRNRGGNEKLFF
TRBV2	NA	TRBJ2-1	TGTGCCAGCACCGCAAAGGGGGGCTCCTACAATGAGCAGTTCTTC	CASTAKGGSYNEQFF
TRBV10-3	NA	TRBJ2-3	TGTGCCATCAGTAACACAGATACGCAGTATTTT	CAISNTDTQYF
TRBV5-1	NA	TRBJ1-1	TGCGCCAGCAGCTTAGGACGGGGTGAAGCTTTCTTT	CASSLGRGEAFF
TRBV4-2	TRBD1	TRBJ1-3	TGTGCCAGCAGCCGGACAGGGAGACTGGACACCATATATTTT	CASSRTGRLDTIYF
TRBV7-2	TRBD1	TRBJ1-2	TGTGCCAGCAGCTTAGCCGGACAGGGAATGAATGGCTACACCTTC	CASSLAGQGMNGYTF
TRBV28	NA	TRBJ2-7	TGTGCCGGTTCCCCGGGATTCTCCTACGAGCAGTACTTC	CAGSPGFSYEQYF
TRBV6-6	NA	TRBJ1-1	TGTGCCAGCAGCCTCTATAGCTCGAACACTGAAGCTTTCTTT	CASSLYSSNTEAFF
TRBV6-1	TRBD2	TRBJ2-3	TGTGCCAGCAGTGAGGCCTTGGGACTAGCGGGGGCAGATACGCAGTATTTT	CASSEALGLAGADTQYF
TRBV5-1	NA	TRBJ1-2	TGCGCCAGCAGCACACAGCTGACAAACTATGGCTACACCTTC	CASSTQLTNYGYTF
TRBV7-2	TRBD2	TRBJ2-1	TGTGCCAGCAGCTATAGCGGGGGGGCCGAGGTAAATGAGCAGTTCTTC	CASSYSGGAEVNEQFF
TRBV9	NA	TRBJ2-3	TGTGCCAGCAGCGCGACCGGGACGGCAGATACGCAGTATTTT	CASSATGTADTQYF
TRBV28	NA	TRBJ1-2	TGTGCCAGCCAACAGGGTTTTAACTATGGCTACACCTTC	CASQQGFNYGYTF
TRBV3-1/TRBV3-2	NA	TRBJ1-5	TGTGCCAGCAGCCAAGATTTTCAGGGACAGCCCCAGCATTTT	CASSQDFQGQPQHF
TRBV7-8	NA	TRBJ1-2	TGTGCCAGCAGCTTATATAGGACACCTTCTAACTATGGCTACACCTTC	CASSLYRTPSNYGYTF
TRBV19	NA	TRBJ2-2	TGTGCCAGTAGTATAAACGGGAACACCGGGGAGCTGTTTTTT	CASSINGNTGELFF
TRBV19	NA	TRBJ1-2	TGTGCCAGTAGTATAATTAACAGCCCCAACTATGGCTACACCTTC	CASSIINSPNYGYTF
TRBV27	NA	TRBJ2-5	TGTGCCAGCAGTAAGGCCGGGACTCTCCAAGAGACCCAGTACTTC	CASSKAGTLQETQYF
TRBV6-2/TRBV6-3	NA	TRBJ1-4	TGTGCCAGCAGTTACGCTAACGGTGGGGTGTTTTTT	CASSYANGGVFF
TRBV14	NA	TRBJ2-7	TGTGCCAGCAGCCCGCTTTCTCCAGGGTATGGGGCCGAGCAGTACTTC	CASSPLSPGYGAEQYF
TRBV29-1	TRBD1	TRBJ2-7	TGCAGCGTTGAAGGGATAAGGACAGGGGAAGTTTACGAGCAGTACTTC	CSVEGIRTGEVYEQYF
TRBV11-2	NA	TRBJ1-1	TGTGCCAGCAGCCAAATTACAGGAGTAAAACTGAATGCTTTCTTT	CASSQITGVKLNAFF
TRBV19	TRBD2	TRBJ2-7	TGTGCCAGTACCACCAGGACTAGCGGACCCTACGAGCAGTACTTC	CASTTRTSGPYEQYF
TRBV24-1	TRBD1	TRBJ1-4	TGTGCCACCAGTGAAACCGGGACAGGTAATGAAAAACTGTTTTTT	CATSETGTGNEKLFF
TRBV20-1	TRBD2	TRBJ2-3	TGCAGTGCTAGTCCTAGCGGGGGGGCCAATACGCAGTATTTT	CSASPSGGANTQYF
TRBV2	TRBD1	TRBJ2-7	TGTGCCAGCAGCCTGACAGGGACCTACGAGCAGTACTTC	CASSLTGTYEQYF
TRBV19	TRBD1	TRBJ2-7	TGTGCCAGTAGTATCGGTGGGACAGGGTTCTACGAGCAGTACTTC	CASSIGGTGFYEQYF
TRBV6-5	TRBD1	TRBJ2-1	TGTGCCAGCAGTTACGAGCAGGGGGCGGGCAATGAGCAGTTCTTC	CASSYEQGAGNEQFF
TRBV11-2	NA	TRBJ1-6	TGTGCCAGCAGCCCCCCCCGTAGATATTCACCCCTCCACTTT	CASSPPRRYSPLHF
TRBV24-1	NA	TRBJ1-1	TGTGCCACCAGTCATAGCAGGGTCACTGAAGCTTTCTTT	CATSHSRVTEAFF
TRBV28	TRBD2	TRBJ2-5	TGTGCCAGCAGCCGGGGGGGGTCACGACAAGAGACCCAGTACTTC	CASSRGGSRQETQYF
TRBV7-2	NA	TRBJ2-5	TGTGCCAGCAGCTTACAGGAAATGCAGACCCAGTACTTC	CASSLQEMQTQYF
TRBV6-5	TRBD2	TRBJ2-7	TGTGCCAGCAGCCCCTTAGCGGGGGGGCGGGGCGAGCAGTACTTC	CASSPLAGGRGEQYF
TRBV5-4	NA	TRBJ1-1	TGTGCCAGCCAGTCGACACAGGGTCGCACTGAAGCTTTCTTT	CASQSTQGRTEAFF
TRBV5-1	NA	TRBJ1-1	TGCGCCAGCAGCTTGGGATCCGGGATTAACACTGAAGCTTTCTTT	CASSLGSGINTEAFF
TRBV4-2	NA	TRBJ1-6	TGTGCCAGCAGCCAAGATAAAAACAGGGAGGGTTCACCCCTCCACTTT	CASSQDKNREGSPLHF
TRBV7-2	TRBD2	TRBJ2-1	TGTGCCAGCGCCTCCTTAGCGGGGGTTTACAATGAGCAGTTCTTC	CASASLAGVYNEQFF
TRBV7-3	NA	TRBJ2-5	TGTGCCAGCAGCTTCGGAGGGGGAGGAGAGACCCAGTACTTC	CASSFGGGGETQYF
TRBV4-2	NA	TRBJ1-1	TGTGCCAGCAGCCAAGGGGCTGCAGCGAACACTGAAGCTTTCTTT	CASSQGAAANTEAFF
TRBV28	NA	TRBJ1-2	TGTGCCAGCAGTTTCCTTAACTATGGCTACACCTTC	CASSFLNYGYTF
TRBV20-1	NA	TRBJ2-5	TGCAGTGAACTCAAACAAGAGACCCAGTACTTC	CSELKQETQYF
TRBV11-2	TRBD2	TRBJ2-3	TGTGCCAGCAGCTTACTTTGGCGTAGCGGGGGCTCTAGCACAGATACGCAGTATTTT	CASSLLWRSGGSSTDTQYF
TRBV12-3/TRBV12-4	NA	TRBJ1-2	TGTGCCAGCAGTTTATCCGGGCGAGGTGGCTACACCTTC	CASSLSGRGGYTF